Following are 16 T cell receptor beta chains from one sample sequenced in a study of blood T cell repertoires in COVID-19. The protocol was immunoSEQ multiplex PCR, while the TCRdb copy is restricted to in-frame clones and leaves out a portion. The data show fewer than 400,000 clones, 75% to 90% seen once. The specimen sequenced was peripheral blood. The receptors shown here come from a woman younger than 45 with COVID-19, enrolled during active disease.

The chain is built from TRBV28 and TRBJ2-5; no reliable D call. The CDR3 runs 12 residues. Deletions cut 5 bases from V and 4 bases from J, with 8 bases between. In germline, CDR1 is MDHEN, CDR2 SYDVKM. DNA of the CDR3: TGTGCCAGCAGTCAATCGAGAGAGACCCAGTACTTC. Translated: CASSQSRETQYF.

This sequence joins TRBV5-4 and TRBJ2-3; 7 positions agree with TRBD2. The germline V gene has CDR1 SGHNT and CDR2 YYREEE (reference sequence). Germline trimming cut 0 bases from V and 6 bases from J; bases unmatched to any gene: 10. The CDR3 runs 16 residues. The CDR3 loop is CASSLVVTGAGDTQYF. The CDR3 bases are TGTGCCAGCAGCTTGGTGGTGACGGGAGCGGGGGATACGCAGTATTTT.

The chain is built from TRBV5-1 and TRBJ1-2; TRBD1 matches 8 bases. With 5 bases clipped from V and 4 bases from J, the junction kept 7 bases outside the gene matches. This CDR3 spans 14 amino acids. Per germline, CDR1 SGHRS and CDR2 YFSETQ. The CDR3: CASRGGQGSYGYTF. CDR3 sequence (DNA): TGCGCCAGCAGGGGCGGACAGGGATCCTATGGCTACACCTTC.

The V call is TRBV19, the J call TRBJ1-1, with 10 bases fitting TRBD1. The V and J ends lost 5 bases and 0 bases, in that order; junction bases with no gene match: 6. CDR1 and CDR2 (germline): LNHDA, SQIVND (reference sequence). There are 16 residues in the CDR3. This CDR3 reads CASSSGQGPLNTEAFF. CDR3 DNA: TGTGCCAGTAGTTCGGGACAGGGGCCACTGAACACTGAAGCTTTCTTT.

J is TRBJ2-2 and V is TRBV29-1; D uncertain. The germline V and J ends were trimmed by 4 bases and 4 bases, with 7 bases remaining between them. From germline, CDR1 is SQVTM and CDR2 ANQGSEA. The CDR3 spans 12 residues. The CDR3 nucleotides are TGCAGCGTTGGCAGATTCACCGGGGAGCTGTTTTTT. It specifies CSVGRFTGELFF.

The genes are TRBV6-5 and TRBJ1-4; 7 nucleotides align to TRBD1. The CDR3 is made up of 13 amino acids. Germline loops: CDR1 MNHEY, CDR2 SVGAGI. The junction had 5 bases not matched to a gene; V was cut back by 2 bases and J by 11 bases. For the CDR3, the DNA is TGTGCCAGCAGTTACAACAGGGGTGAGAAACTGTTTTTT. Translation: CASSYNRGEKLFF.

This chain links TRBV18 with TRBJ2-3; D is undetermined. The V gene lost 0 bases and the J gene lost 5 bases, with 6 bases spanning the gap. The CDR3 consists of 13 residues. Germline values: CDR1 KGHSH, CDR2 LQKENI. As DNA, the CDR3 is TGTGCCAGCTCACCACCCCTCGGAGATACGCAGTATTTT. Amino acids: CASSPPLGDTQYF.

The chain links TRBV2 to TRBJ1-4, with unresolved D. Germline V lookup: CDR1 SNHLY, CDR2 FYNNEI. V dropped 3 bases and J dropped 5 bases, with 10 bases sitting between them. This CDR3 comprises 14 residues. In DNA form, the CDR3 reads TGTGCCAGCAGTGACACGGAGGGCAATGAAAAACTGTTTTTT. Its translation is CASSDTEGNEKLFF.

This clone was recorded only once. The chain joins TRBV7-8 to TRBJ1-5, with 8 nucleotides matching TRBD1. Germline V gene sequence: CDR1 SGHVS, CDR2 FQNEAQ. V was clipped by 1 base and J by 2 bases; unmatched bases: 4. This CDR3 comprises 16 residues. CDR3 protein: CASSLGQGNGNQPQHF. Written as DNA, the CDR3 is TGTGCCAGCAGCTTAGGACAGGGGAATGGCAATCAGCCCCAGCATTTT.

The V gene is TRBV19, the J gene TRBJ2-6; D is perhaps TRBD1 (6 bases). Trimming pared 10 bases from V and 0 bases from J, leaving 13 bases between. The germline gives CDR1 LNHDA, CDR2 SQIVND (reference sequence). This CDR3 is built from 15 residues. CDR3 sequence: CAIGQIRSGANVLTF. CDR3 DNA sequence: TGTGCCATAGGACAGATCCGCTCTGGGGCCAACGTCCTGACTTTC.

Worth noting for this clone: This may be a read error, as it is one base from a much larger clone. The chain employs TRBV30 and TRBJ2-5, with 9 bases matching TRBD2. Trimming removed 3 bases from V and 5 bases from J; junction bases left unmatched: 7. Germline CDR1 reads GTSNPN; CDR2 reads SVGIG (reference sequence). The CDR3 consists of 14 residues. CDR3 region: CAWRRGGGGETQYF. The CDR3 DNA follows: TGTGCCTGGAGGCGGGGGGGAGGAGGGGAGACCCAGTACTTC.

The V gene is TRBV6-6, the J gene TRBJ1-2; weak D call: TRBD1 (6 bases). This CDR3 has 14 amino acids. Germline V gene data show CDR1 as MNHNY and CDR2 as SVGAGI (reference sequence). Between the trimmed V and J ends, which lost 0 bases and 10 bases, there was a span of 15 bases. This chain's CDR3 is CASSYSTARGHYTF. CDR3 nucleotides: TGTGCCAGCAGTTACTCTACAGCCAGGGGACACTACACCTTC.

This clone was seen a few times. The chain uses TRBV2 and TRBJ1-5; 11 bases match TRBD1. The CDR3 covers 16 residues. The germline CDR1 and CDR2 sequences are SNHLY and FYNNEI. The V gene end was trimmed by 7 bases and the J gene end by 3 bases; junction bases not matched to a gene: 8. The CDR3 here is CASKEGQGGSNQPQHF. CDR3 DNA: TGTGCCAGCAAAGAGGGACAGGGGGGATCCAATCAGCCCCAGCATTTT.

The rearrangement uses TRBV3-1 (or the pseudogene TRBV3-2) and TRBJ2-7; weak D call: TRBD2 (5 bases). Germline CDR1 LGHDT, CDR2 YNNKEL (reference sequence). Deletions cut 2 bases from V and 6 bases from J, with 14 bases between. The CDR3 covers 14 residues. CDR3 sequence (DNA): TGTGCCAGCAGCCAATTAAGCGGAACACTCGAGCAGTACTTC. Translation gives CASSQLSGTLEQYF.

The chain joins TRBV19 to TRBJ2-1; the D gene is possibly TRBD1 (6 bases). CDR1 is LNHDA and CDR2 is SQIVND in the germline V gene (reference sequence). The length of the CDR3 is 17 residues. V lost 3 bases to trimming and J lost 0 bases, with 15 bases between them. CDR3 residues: CASSILTGKSSYNEQFF. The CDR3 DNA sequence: TGTGCCAGTAGTATCTTGACAGGTAAAAGCTCCTACAATGAGCAGTTCTTC.

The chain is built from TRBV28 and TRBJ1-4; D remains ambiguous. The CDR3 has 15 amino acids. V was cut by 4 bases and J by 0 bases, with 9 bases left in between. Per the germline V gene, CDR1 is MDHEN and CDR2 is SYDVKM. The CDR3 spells CASSYKSATNEKLFF. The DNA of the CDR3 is TGTGCCAGCAGTTACAAAAGTGCAACTAATGAAAAACTGTTTTTT.